The 11 T cell receptor beta chains reported below all come from one sample, sequenced in a study of T cell clonality in common variable immunodeficiency. Their target antigens are unknown. Study-level points and caveats: Common variable immunodeficiency TCR beta sequences reportedly had fewer deletions and N-nucleotide insertions.

The method was immunoSEQ multiplex PCR; TCRdb's version includes in-frame clones alone and lacks a portion of them. The record shows over 20,000 clones for this sample, with no singletons present. The specimen was peripheral blood mononuclear cells. Receptors originate from a human donor with common variable immunodeficiency.

Concerning this clone itself: Read data end 3 residues before the CDR3 end; the end is taken from the germline J gene. The gene calls are TRBV2 and TRBJ2-1; D remains ambiguous. CDR1 and CDR2 (germline): SNHLY, FYNNEI. V was clipped by 8 bases and J by 8 bases, with 4 bases between them. The CDR3 loop spans 9 amino acids. CDR3 loop: CASQYEQFF. The CDR3 bases that were read are TGTGCCAGCCAGTATGAG. The full variable domain, its missing parts supplied by reference TRBV2 and TRBJ2-1, is EPEVTQTPSHQVTQMGQEVILRCVPISNHLYFYWYRQILGQKVEFLVSFYNNEISEKSEIFDDQFSVERPDGSNFTLKIRSTKLEDSAMYFCASQYEQFFGPGTRLTVL.

This clone was detected many times. The sequence runs out 3 residues before the end of the CDR3; the remainder is reconstructed from the germline J gene. This chain joins TRBV20-1 and TRBJ2-3; 9 bases line up with TRBD2. The CDR3 runs 13 residues. Trimming cost V 6 bases and J 1 base; bases outside gene matches: 2. Germline CDR1 DFQATT, CDR2 SNEGSKA (reference sequence). Partial CDR3 DNA: TGCAGTGCCAGGACTAGCGGCACAGATACG. Amino acids: CSARTSGTDT. The complete CDR3 sequence is CSARTSGTDTQYF.

This clone showed up just a few times. CDR3 bases read: TGTGCCAGCTCACAAGGGACAGCCTACGAG. Its translation is CASSQGTAYE. In full, the CDR3 is CASSQGTAYEQYF. The V gene is TRBV18, the J gene TRBJ2-7; 7 bases map to TRBD1. Coverage ceases 3 residues before the CDR3 finishes, and the germline J gene fills in the end. J was trimmed by 2 bases and V by 4 bases; bases with no gene match: 2. CDR3 size: 13 residues. Germline V lookup: CDR1 KGHSH, CDR2 LQKENI.

In this sample, this clone turned up many times. Read coverage stops 3 residues before the CDR3 terminus; the germline J gene supplies the remainder. The V gene is TRBV19, the J gene TRBJ1-5; 7 positions match TRBD1. Trimming took 5 bases from V and 2 from J; bases not matched to a gene: 3. The germline V gene encodes CDR1 LNHDA and CDR2 SQIVND (reference sequence). CDR3 size: 14 residues. CDR3 bases read: TGTGCCAGTAGTCTCGGACAGGGCAATCAGCCC. Protein sequence: CASSLGQGNQP. The full CDR3 protein is CASSLGQGNQPQHF.

This clone was recorded many times. The read falls 3 residues short of the CDR3 end, and the missing part is taken from the germline J gene. The V call is TRBV5-1, the J call TRBJ2-3, with D possibly TRBD2 on 6 matching bases. This CDR3 spans 12 amino acids. In germline, CDR1 is SGHRS, CDR2 YFSETQ. Between the trimmed V and J ends, which lost 4 bases and 5 bases, there was a span of 8 bases. CDR3 amino acids: CASSEAGDTQYF. CDR3 DNA (partial): TGCGCCAGCAGCGAAGCGGGAGATACG. The full variable domain, in which reference TRBV5-1 and TRBJ2-3 provide the parts outside the CDR3, is KAGVTQTPRYLIKTRGQQVTLSCSPISGHRSVSWYQQTPGQGLQFLFEYFSETQRNKGNFPGRFSGRQFSNSRSEMNVSTLELGDSALYLCASSEAGDTQYFGPGTRLTVL.

For this clone: Read coverage stops 3 residues before the CDR3 terminus; the germline J gene supplies the remainder. The chain links TRBV7-9 to TRBJ1-1, with D unclear. The length of the CDR3 is 13 residues. Trimming removed 3 bases at V and 3 bases at J, with 8 bases between. CDR1 is SEHNR, CDR2 FQNEAQ, per germline (reference sequence). The covered CDR3 bases are TGTGCCAGCAGCTTTAACGGGGACACTGAA. This encodes CASSFNGDTE. The whole CDR3 sequence reads CASSFNGDTEAFF.

This clone was observed many times. The CDR3 end is not reached by the read, which stops 3 residues before it; the germline J gene fills it in. This chain links TRBV7-8 with TRBJ1-4; D is perhaps TRBD1 (5 bases). V was pared by 1 base and J by 8 bases, with 17 bases between. This CDR3 spans 16 amino acids. Germline V gene lookup returns CDR1 SGHVS and CDR2 FQNEAQ. The DNA read from the CDR3 is TGTGCCAGCAGCTTAGACCCGCGGGGGGTGAGCGAAAAA. Protein product: CASSLDPRGVSEK. The full CDR3 is CASSLDPRGVSEKLFF.

This clone was counted between two and nine times. Coverage ceases 3 residues before the CDR3 finishes, and the germline J gene fills in the end. The chain recombines TRBV5-1 with TRBJ2-1, with TRBD2 matching over 12 bases. Germline V gives CDR1 SGHRS, CDR2 YFSETQ. The CDR3 has 16 amino acids. Trimming cost V 4 bases and J 5 bases; bases outside gene matches: 7. CDR3 protein: CASSQGWTSGNNEQFF. The covered CDR3 bases are TGCGCCAGCAGCCAGGGGTGGACTAGCGGGAACAATGAG.

This clone was seen more than once but under ten times. The missing CDR3 end, 3 residues past where the read stops, is filled in from the germline J gene. The V call is TRBV7-9, the J call TRBJ1-2; 8 nucleotides match TRBD1. The germline gives CDR1 SEHNR, CDR2 FQNEAQ (reference sequence). After removal of 6 bases from V and 7 bases from J, the junction contained 7 bases not matched to a gene. This CDR3 region has 13 residues. The sequenced CDR3 bases are TGTGCCAGCAGGCGCAGGGGGCGCTTTGGC. It is translated as CASRRRGRFG. The whole CDR3 protein reads CASRRRGRFGYTF.

The table lists this clone with many counts. The sequenced part of the CDR3 DNA is TGCGCCAGCAGCTCCCAACCAACTAGCACAGATACG. It codes for CASSSQPTSTDT. The full CDR3 is CASSSQPTSTDTQYF. The rearrangement joins TRBV5-1 to TRBJ2-3; the D is unclear. The sequenced fragment ends 3 residues before the CDR3 boundary, so the rest is inferred from the germline J gene. Germline V gene sequence: CDR1 SGHRS, CDR2 YFSETQ. V was trimmed by 3 bases and J by 0 bases, leaving 11 bases between them. The CDR3 runs 15 residues. The complete variable domain, with remaining parts taken from reference TRBV5-1 and TRBJ2-3, reads KAGVTQTPRYLIKTRGQQVTLSCSPISGHRSVSWYQQTPGQGLQFLFEYFSETQRNKGNFPGRFSGRQFSNSRSEMNVSTLELGDSALYLCASSSQPTSTDTQYFGPGTRLTVL.

This clone was recorded at least ten times. The observed sequence ends 3 residues before the CDR3 terminus, with the missing tail filled in from the germline J gene. This chain links TRBV19 with TRBJ2-1; 10 bases are a match to TRBD2. The germline V gene has CDR1 LNHDA and CDR2 SQIVND (reference sequence). The trim removed 4 bases at V and 9 bases at J, leaving 18 bases unmatched. The CDR3 spans 18 residues. CDR3 DNA, as far as it was read: TGTGCCAGTAGTAAACCTCACTATTCACTAGCGGGATTAATTGAG. Encoded protein: CASSKPHYSLAGLIE. The complete CDR3 sequence is CASSKPHYSLAGLIEQFF.